The 31 T cell receptor beta chains presented below share a single source sample, sequenced in a study of blood T cells in healthy people across ages. Together with a sample-barcoded 5' primer, a J-beta primer mix was included in a second PCR lasting about 7 to 12 cycles. TCRdb redid the calling of the 5' RACE reads with MiXCR, one entry per CDR3 protein. Here the sample spans more than 1.4 million distinct CDR3 sequences, 40% to 50% being singletons. Specimen: blood. The receptor source for this set is a woman aged 18-30 years in good health.

This clonotype was observed many times. The chain is built from TRBV12-3 or TRBV12-4 and TRBJ1-6; 8 bases agree with TRBD1. V was pared by 5 bases and J by 13 bases, with 10 bases of the junction left unmatched. The CDR3 extends over 14 amino acids. This chain's CDR3 is CASSLGTGIEPLHF. The CDR3 DNA reads TGTGCCAGCAGTCTCGGGACAGGAATAGAGCCCCTCCACTTT.

J is TRBJ1-3 and V is TRBV25-1; no clear D gene. Germline V gene sequence: CDR1 MGHDK, CDR2 SYGVNS. This CDR3 region has 14 residues. V dropped 10 bases and J dropped 8 bases, with 21 bases sitting between them. CDR3 DNA sequence: TGTGCCACCGATAGACTCAACCCTGAGGACACCATATATTTT. It translates to CATDRLNPEDTIYF.

The chain couples TRBV12-3 or TRBV12-4 to TRBJ2-2; D remains unclear. This CDR3 contains 14 residues. Trimming shortened V by 2 bases and J by 1 base, and 5 bases separated the two germline ends. The CDR3 DNA reads TGTGCCAGCAGTTTATGGGGGAACACCGGGGAGCTGTTTTTT. Residues: CASSLWGNTGELFF.

The rearrangement links TRBV20-1 to TRBJ2-5; possibly TRBD2 for D (6 bases). The V and J ends lost 0 bases and 5 bases respectively, with 10 bases between them. Germline CDR1 and CDR2: DFQATT and SNEGSKA (reference sequence). The CDR3 is 13 amino acids. CDR3 DNA sequence: TGCAGTGCTAGAGACCGCGGGACGGAGACCCAGTACTTC. Residues: CSARDRGTETQYF.

As concerns this clonotype: Since a much larger clone is just one base distant, this may be a read error. J is TRBJ2-5 and V is TRBV7-2; D is possibly TRBD1 (7 bases). The V gene's germline CDR1 is SGHTA and CDR2 FQGNSA. Trimming pared 1 base from V and 13 bases from J, leaving 31 bases between. The CDR3 runs 18 residues. Written as DNA, the CDR3 is TGTGCCAGCAGCTTAGAAGGAGGGGGCGTAGAAGCCAAAAACATTCGGTACTTC. Amino acid sequence: CASSLEGGGVEAKNIRYF.

The rearrangement joins TRBV4-1 to TRBJ2-3, with TRBD2 matching 7 bases. This CDR3 comprises 17 residues. In germline, CDR1 is MGHRA, CDR2 YSYEKL. V lost 4 bases, J lost 2 bases, and 12 bases stayed unmatched. CDR3 bases: TGCGCCAGCAGCCCCACCACGGCTAGCGGTCCCACAGATACGCAGTATTTT. Amino acids: CASSPTTASGPTDTQYF.

The rearrangement links TRBV6-1 to TRBJ2-1; unclear D gene. Looked up from germline, CDR1 is MNHNS and CDR2 is SASEGT. V lost 7 bases and J lost 0, with 10 bases in between. The CDR3 spans 14 residues. The CDR3 sequence: CASKKGSSYNEQFF. In DNA, the CDR3 is TGTGCCAGCAAGAAGGGATCCTCCTACAATGAGCAGTTCTTC.

This chain connects TRBV11-2 to TRBJ1-2; maybe TRBD1 (6 bases). CDR3 length equals 16 residues. The V gene lost 7 bases and the J gene lost 0 bases, with 18 bases spanning the gap. From germline, CDR1 is SGHAT and CDR2 FQNNGV. In DNA form, the CDR3 reads TGTGCCAGCATCCCAGGGGAGGGGAAGGCTAACTATGGCTACACCTTC. It specifies CASIPGEGKANYGYTF.

V and J are TRBV4-2 and TRBJ2-3; possibly TRBD2 for D (6 bases). Germline values: CDR1 LGHNA, CDR2 YNFKEQ. The CDR3 is 16 amino acids. V was cut by 0 bases and J by 5 bases, with 15 bases left in between. CDR3 sequence: CASSQEAGLRIDTQYF. The DNA for the CDR3 is TGTGCCAGCAGCCAAGAAGCGGGTTTGCGGATAGATACGCAGTATTTT.

V and J are TRBV5-5 and TRBJ1-1; 7 nucleotides align to TRBD1. CDR1 is SGHKS, CDR2 YYEKEE, per germline (reference sequence). Trimming cost V 4 bases and J 0 bases; bases outside gene matches: 9. The CDR3 extends over 16 amino acids. This CDR3 is CASSPGQPPMNTEAFF. CDR3 DNA: TGTGCCAGCAGCCCGGGACAGCCTCCCATGAACACTGAAGCTTTCTTT.

The chain is built from TRBV5-6 and TRBJ1-6; 8 nucleotides agree with TRBD1. CDR3 size: 15 residues. Trimming at V came to 0 bases and at J to 5 bases, leaving 1 base not matched to a gene. The germline V gene encodes CDR1 SGHDT and CDR2 YYEEEE. CDR3 residues: CASSLVDRDNSPLHF. DNA for the CDR3: TGTGCCAGCAGCTTGGTGGACAGGGATAATTCACCCCTCCACTTT.

The chain carries TRBV11-3 and TRBJ2-7, with 7 positions matching TRBD2. The CDR3 covers 15 residues. Per the germline V gene, CDR1 is SGHNT and CDR2 is YENEEA. The V and J ends lost 5 bases and 7 bases, in that order; junction bases with no gene match: 14. The CDR3 here is CASSLGLAAYDEQYF. The CDR3 DNA reads TGTGCCAGCAGCCTAGGCCTAGCGGCCTATGATGAGCAGTACTTC.

This clonotype was counted a few times. The CDR3: CASSPHTATNEKLFF. CDR3 sequence (DNA): TGTGCCAGTAGCCCCCACACAGCAACTAATGAAAAACTGTTTTTT. The chain couples TRBV7-9 to TRBJ1-4; D unclear. Germline loops: CDR1 SEHNR, CDR2 FQNEAQ (reference sequence). Between the trimmed V and J ends, which lost 9 bases and 0 bases, there was a span of 14 bases. The CDR3 is 15 residues long. Combining the CDR3 with reference TRBV7-9 and TRBJ1-4 gives the whole variable domain DTGVSQNPRHKITKRGQNVTFRCDPISEHNRLYWYRQTLGQGPEFLTYFQNEAQLEKSRLLSDRFSAERPKGSFSTLEIQRTEQGDSAMYLCASSPHTATNEKLFFGSGTQLSVL.

The chain joins TRBV29-1 to TRBJ2-6, with TRBD1 matching 7 bases. Germline V CDR1 and CDR2: SQVTM, ANQGSEA. CDR3 length: 14 amino acids. J lost 2 bases, V lost 6 bases, and 4 bases had no gene match. The CDR3: CSVGTGAGANVLTF. CDR3 nucleotides: TGCAGCGTAGGAACAGGGGCTGGGGCCAACGTCCTGACTTTC. Filled out from reference TRBV29-1 and TRBJ2-6, the complete variable domain reads SAVISQKPSRDICQRGTSLTIQCQVDSQVTMMFWYRQQPGQSLTLIATANQGSEATYESGFVIDKFPISRPNLTFSTLTVSNMSPEDSSIYLCSVGTGAGANVLTFGAGSRLTVL.

The chain is built from TRBV6-5 and TRBJ1-1; 7 nucleotides match TRBD1. Unmatched junction bases numbered 4, after V lost 6 bases and J lost 0 bases. The CDR3 loop spans 14 amino acids. Germline CDR1 is MNHEY and CDR2 is SVGAGI. The CDR3 DNA reads TGTGCCAGCAGCCAGGGGGTTCTGAACACTGAAGCTTTCTTT. This sequence encodes CASSQGVLNTEAFF.

DNA of the CDR3: TGTGCCAGCAGCCGAGAGCTACAGGGAACCCATGAGCAGTACTTC. This codes for CASSRELQGTHEQYF. The chain carries TRBV3-1 and TRBJ2-5, with D maybe TRBD1 (6 bases). Per the germline V gene, CDR1 is LGHDT and CDR2 is YNNKEL (reference sequence). This CDR3 is 15 amino acids long. Between the trimmed V and J ends, which lost 4 bases and 11 bases, there was a span of 23 bases.

As for this clonotype: A junction end diverges from the germline sequence, so it may reflect a read error. The chain links TRBV6-5 to TRBJ1-6; D not certain. Germline V gene lookup returns CDR1 MNHEY and CDR2 SVGAGI. CDR3 size: 15 residues. The CDR3 reads CASSYARGSGSLLHF. In nucleotides, the CDR3 is TGTGCCAGCAGTTACGCCCGCGGGAGCGGTTCACTCCTCCACTTT.

This chain joins TRBV5-1 and TRBJ2-7, with TRBD1 identical over 8 bases. In germline, CDR1 is SGHRS, CDR2 YFSETQ. J was trimmed by 12 bases and V by 5 bases; bases with no gene match: 7. The CDR3 sequence is 11 residues long. Here the CDR3 reads CASSSTGVTYF. Here the CDR3 DNA reads TGCGCCAGCAGTTCGACAGGGGTCACGTACTTC.

As for this clonotype: The junction does not match germline at one end; this may be a read error. The rearrangement links TRBV5-1 to TRBJ1-1; 9 nucleotides align to TRBD1. The CDR3 length is 16 residues. Germline assignment: CDR1 SGHRS and CDR2 YFSETQ. This CDR3 is CASSLGTGTRNTEAFF. In nucleotides, the CDR3 is TGTGCCAGCAGCTTGGGGACAGGGACGCGGAACACTGAAGCTTTCTTT.

This clonotype was counted only a few times. This chain joins TRBV12-3 or TRBV12-4 and TRBJ2-5; tentative D call: TRBD1 (6 bases). The ends were cut back, 6 bases at V and 4 bases at J, with 12 bases in the middle. This CDR3 comprises 13 residues. CDR3 nucleotide sequence: TGTGCCAGCAGACCCACAGGGCTAGAGACCCAGTACTTC. The encoded protein is CASRPTGLETQYF.

This clonotype has a count of ten or more. The chain joins TRBV29-1 to TRBJ2-1, with 13 bases fitting TRBD2. With 4 bases clipped from V and 9 bases from J, the junction kept 15 bases outside the gene matches. The CDR3 spans 17 residues. Germline CDR1 SQVTM, CDR2 ANQGSEA. CDR3 DNA sequence: TGCAGCGTTGCACTCCTCCAGACTAGCGGGGGGATTCCTGAGCAGTTCTTC. This translates into CSVALLQTSGGIPEQFF.

The rearrangement links TRBV20-1 to TRBJ2-7; tentative D call: TRBD2 (5 bases). This CDR3 contains 10 residues. Per germline, CDR1 DFQATT and CDR2 SNEGSKA (reference sequence). V dropped 7 bases and J dropped 3 bases, with 7 bases sitting between them. The CDR3 region is CSVRVYEQYF. CDR3 bases: TGCAGTGTGCGGGTCTACGAGCAGTACTTC.

V and J are TRBV6-5 and TRBJ2-1; no firm D call. Trimming cost V 0 bases and J 7 bases, with 13 bases left between them. CDR1 MNHEY and CDR2 SVGAGI come from the germline V gene. This CDR3 has 15 residues. CDR3 DNA sequence: TGTGCCAGCAGTTACTCGTTGTCGGGCCTGAATGAGCAGTTCTTC. Translating it yields CASSYSLSGLNEQFF.

The chain has TRBV5-1 and TRBJ2-7, with D possibly called TRBD1 or TRBD2 (5 bases each). The CDR3 has 19 residues. From germline, CDR1 is SGHRS and CDR2 YFSETQ. Trimming stripped 5 bases from V and 0 bases from J, with 27 bases between. CDR3 sequence (DNA): TGCGCCAGCAGTCTCCCAAGGGAAGGGGACGGGGCCCTCTCCTACGAGCAGTACTTC. Its protein is CASSLPREGDGALSYEQYF.

The rearrangement joins TRBV2 to TRBJ2-7; D not certain. The CDR3 spans 13 residues. CDR1 and CDR2 from the germline V gene are SNHLY and FYNNEI. V lost 7 bases to trimming and J lost 2 bases, with 12 bases between them. CDR3 coding DNA: TGTGCCAGCAATAGACGGCTCACCTACGAGCAGTACTTC. Protein product: CASNRRLTYEQYF.

The chain employs TRBV10-3 and TRBJ1-2; 9 bases line up with TRBD1. The CDR3 is 17 residues long. J gave up 2 bases and V 4 bases, and 11 bases lay outside the gene matches. Germline V gene sequence: CDR1 ENHRY, CDR2 SYGVKD. CDR3 protein: CAISGEAGTGTNYGYTF. The CDR3 DNA sequence: TGTGCCATCAGTGGTGAAGCGGGGACAGGGACCAACTATGGCTACACCTTC.

In the case of this clonotype: This could be a read error, since a much larger clone is one nucleotide away. V is TRBV29-1 and J is TRBJ2-1; D perhaps matches TRBD1 (6 bases). The J call may be mistaken, given a closer DNA end match to TRBJ2-7. Germline V CDR1 and CDR2: SQVTM, ANQGSEA. The CDR3 extends over 14 amino acids. This CDR3 is CSVEDRNIYNEQYF. The CDR3 nucleotides are TGCAGCGTCGAGGACAGAAACATTTACAATGAGCAGTACTTC.

This clonotype was picked up a small number of times. The rearrangement joins TRBV30 to TRBJ2-1; D remains ambiguous. V shed 5 bases and J shed 4 bases, with 6 bases lying between them. The CDR3 contains 11 residues. The germline CDR1 and CDR2 sequences are GTSNPN and SVGIG (reference sequence). The CDR3 nucleotides read TGTGCCTGGGGGTCGTACAATGAGCAGTTCTTC. Translation gives CAWGSYNEQFF.

V gene TRBV9 combines with J gene TRBJ2-1, with 9 bases lining up with TRBD1. The CDR3 consists of 14 residues. Germline CDR1 reads SGDLS; CDR2 reads YYNGEE. The junction had 6 bases not matched to a gene; V was cut back by 3 bases and J by 8 bases. This CDR3 reads CASSAGQGLDEQFF. The CDR3 nucleotides are TGTGCCAGCAGCGCCGGACAGGGGTTAGATGAGCAGTTCTTC. Complete variable domain (other parts from reference TRBV9 and TRBJ2-1): DSGVTQTPKHLITATGQRVTLRCSPRSGDLSVYWYQQSLDQGLQFLIQYYNGEERAKGNILERFSAQQFPDLHSELNLSSLELGDSALYFCASSAGQGLDEQFFGPGTRLTVL.

This clonotype has just a few counts. DNA for the CDR3: TGCAGTGCTAGACCGTCCCTTGGTAGCGGGAGGGTCTACGAGCAGTACTTC. Translated: CSARPSLGSGRVYEQYF. This rearrangement joins TRBV20-1 to TRBJ2-7; TRBD2 agrees at 11 bases. Germline V lookup: CDR1 DFQATT, CDR2 SNEGSKA (reference sequence). This CDR3 contains 17 residues. J gave up 3 bases and V 2 bases, and 12 bases lay outside the gene matches.

The rearrangement links TRBV10-3 to TRBJ2-3, with 7 bases lining up with TRBD2. The CDR3 is 14 residues long. The germline V gene has CDR1 ENHRY and CDR2 SYGVKD. V gave up 0 bases and J gave up 10 bases; unmatched junction bases: 7. The CDR3 reads CAISESTVGRAQYF. The CDR3 DNA sequence: TGTGCCATCAGTGAGTCGACAGTGGGGAGGGCGCAGTATTTT.